These 30 T cell receptor beta chains were sequenced from one sample in a study of blood T cell repertoires in COVID-19. Sequenced by immunoSEQ multiplex PCR; TCRdb stores in-frame clones only, minus some. The repertoire consists of approximately 190,000 clones, with roughly nine tenths occurring once and the leading ten covering just under 25%. Material for sequencing was PBMCs or T cells enriched from blood (not recorded which). The receptors here all came from a woman aged 40-49 years in a cohort exposed to, infected with or recovered from COVID-19 (not recorded which).

This clone is a singleton in its sample. V is TRBV5-4 and J is TRBJ1-1; perhaps TRBD1 as D (6 bases). The CDR3 sequence is 14 residues long. The ends were cut back, 4 bases at V and 4 bases at J, with 14 bases in the middle. Germline CDR1 and CDR2: SGHNT and YYREEE (reference sequence). This chain's CDR3 is CASSVGGWGTEAFF. The DNA of the CDR3 is TGTGCCAGCAGCGTAGGGGGATGGGGCACTGAAGCTTTCTTT.

The V call is TRBV7-8, the J call TRBJ2-3; D is possibly TRBD2 (6 bases). This CDR3 spans 16 amino acids. From germline, CDR1 is SGHVS and CDR2 FQNEAQ. V was clipped by 0 bases and J by 4 bases, with 14 bases between them. CDR3 nucleotide sequence: TGTGCCAGCAGCTTAGCGCTAACGGGAGTGTCAGATACGCAGTATTTT. This encodes CASSLALTGVSDTQYF.

This sequence joins TRBV6-5 and TRBJ2-7, with TRBD1 identical over 8 bases. The CDR3 totals 13 residues. V dropped 6 bases and J dropped 2; count of bases not matched to a gene: 3. CDR1 and CDR2 (germline): MNHEY, SVGAGI. The CDR3 DNA reads as TGTGCCAGCAGCGGACAGGGCACCTACGAGCAGTACTTC. Encoded protein: CASSGQGTYEQYF.

The V and J genes are TRBV4-1 and TRBJ2-7, with a tentative D call TRBD2 (6 bases). Trimming removed 2 bases from V and 2 bases from J, with 16 bases in between. Germline CDR1 reads MGHRA; CDR2 reads YSYEKL. This CDR3 is built from 16 residues. The CDR3 bases are TGCGCCAGCAGCCAATCTCTCTTGCGGGGTCCCTACGAGCAGTACTTC. Translated, it gives CASSQSLLRGPYEQYF.

The CDR3 spells CASSVGRAPNEKLFF. The CDR3 DNA sequence: TGTGCCAGCAGCGTAGGGAGGGCCCCTAATGAAAAACTGTTTTTT. This chain joins TRBV9 and TRBJ1-4, with D hard to call. This CDR3 contains 15 residues. Germline assignment: CDR1 SGDLS and CDR2 YYNGEE. Trimming took off 0 bases at V and 3 bases at J, with 9 bases between the two ends.

The chain is built from TRBV28 and TRBJ2-1; D is ambiguous. This CDR3 is built from 15 residues. Germline V gene sequence: CDR1 MDHEN, CDR2 SYDVKM. The V gene lost 8 bases and the J gene lost 7 bases, with 21 bases spanning the gap. The CDR3 here is CASVTGRSHGNEQFF. The CDR3 DNA follows: TGTGCCAGCGTAACTGGGCGAAGCCATGGTAATGAGCAGTTCTTC.

The genes are TRBV13 and TRBJ2-7, with unresolved D. Trimming removed 5 bases from V and 6 bases from J, with 14 bases in between. The CDR3 length is 13 residues. Germline CDR1 is PRHDT and CDR2 is FYEKMQ (reference sequence). The CDR3 loop reads CASSLHTKREQYF. The CDR3 DNA sequence: TGTGCCAGCAGCCTACACACGAAGCGCGAGCAGTACTTC. The full variable domain, completed using reference TRBV13 and TRBJ2-7, is AAGVIQSPRHLIKEKRETATLKCYPIPRHDTVYWYQQGPGQDPQFLISFYEKMQSDKGSIPDRFSAQQFSDYHSELNMSSLELGDSALYFCASSLHTKREQYFGPGTRLTVT.

V and J are TRBV30 and TRBJ2-7; TRBD1 matches 8 bases. Germline assignment: CDR1 GTSNPN and CDR2 SVGIG (reference sequence). This CDR3 spans 13 amino acids. With 5 bases clipped from V and 3 bases from J, the junction kept 6 bases outside the gene matches. The CDR3 reads CAWGHGTGYEQYF. Written as DNA, the CDR3 is TGTGCCTGGGGGCATGGGACAGGCTACGAGCAGTACTTC. Drawing the rest from reference TRBV30 and TRBJ2-7, the complete variable domain is SQTIHQWPATLVQPVGSPLSLECTVEGTSNPNLYWYRQAAGRGLQLLFYSVGIGQISSEVPQNLSASRPQDRQFILSSKKLLLSDSGFYLCAWGHGTGYEQYFGPGTRLTVT.

J is TRBJ2-7 and V is TRBV30, with a possible D match to TRBD2 (5 bases). The CDR3 sequence is 13 residues long. CDR1 is GTSNPN and CDR2 is SVGIG in the germline V gene (reference sequence). V dropped 0 bases and J dropped 0 bases, with 6 bases sitting between them. The CDR3 sequence: CAWSVGGSYEQYF. The CDR3, as DNA: TGTGCCTGGAGTGTAGGAGGCTCCTACGAGCAGTACTTC.

J is TRBJ2-4 and V is TRBV6-1, with D possibly matching TRBD1 (6 bases). With 2 bases removed from V and 2 bases from J, the gap between germline ends came to 16 bases. Germline CDR1 is MNHNS and CDR2 is SASEGT. CDR3 length: 17 amino acids. The CDR3 reads CASSEIRTDLTKNIQYF. The CDR3 DNA sequence: TGTGCCAGCAGTGAAATAAGGACAGACTTAACCAAAAACATTCAGTACTTC.

V and J are TRBV28 and TRBJ1-1; D call uncertain. CDR1 is MDHEN and CDR2 is SYDVKM in the germline V gene. The CDR3 totals 15 residues. Trimming took 6 bases from V and 5 from J, leaving 19 bases between them. The CDR3 DNA reads as TGTGCCAGCAGCCCCCCAGATTCGGGGAGAACTGAAGCTTTCTTT. This gives the protein CASSPPDSGRTEAFF.

This clone was detected ten times or more. The chain links TRBV6-2 or TRBV6-3 to TRBJ2-1; possibly TRBD2 for D (5 bases). Trimming removed 0 bases from V and 1 base from J, with 7 bases in between. This CDR3 contains 15 residues. Looked up from germline, CDR1 is MNHEY and CDR2 is SVGEGT. The CDR3: CASSYSGGSYNEQFF. The CDR3 coding sequence is TGTGCCAGCAGTTACTCCGGCGGGTCCTACAATGAGCAGTTCTTC.

This clone was observed a handful of times. The V gene is TRBV27, the J gene TRBJ2-1; D possibly corresponds to TRBD2 (5 bases). V was clipped by 4 bases and J by 5 bases, with 9 bases between them. The CDR3 is 13 residues long. CDR1 is MNHEY, CDR2 SMNVEV, per germline (reference sequence). Here the CDR3 reads CASSSGFHNEQFF. The CDR3 DNA sequence: TGTGCCAGCAGTTCGGGATTTCACAATGAGCAGTTCTTC.

CDR3 sequence (DNA): TGCGCCAGCAGCTTGGAGGACAGGTCCTACGAGCAGTACTTC. Encoded protein: CASSLEDRSYEQYF. V is TRBV5-1 and J is TRBJ2-7, with 7 bases aligning to TRBD1. The CDR3 is 14 residues long. V shed 0 bases, J shed 1 base, and the junction held 1 base outside the gene matches. Germline V lookup: CDR1 SGHRS, CDR2 YFSETQ.

The rearrangement links TRBV2 to TRBJ1-1, with TRBD1 matching 9 bases. The germline V gene has CDR1 SNHLY and CDR2 FYNNEI. J lost 4 bases, V lost 3 bases, and 6 bases had no gene match. CDR3 length: 15 amino acids. The CDR3 nucleotides read TGTGCCAGCAGTGAGGGGACAGGGAGAGGCACTGAAGCTTTCTTT. Its translation: CASSEGTGRGTEAFF. Looking up the rest from reference TRBV2 and TRBJ1-1 gives the full variable domain: EPEVTQTPSHQVTQMGQEVILRCVPISNHLYFYWYRQILGQKVEFLVSFYNNEISEKSEIFDDQFSVERPDGSNFTLKIRSTKLEDSAMYFCASSEGTGRGTEAFFGQGTRLTVV.

This chain joins TRBV5-1 and TRBJ2-1, with D possibly TRBD2 on 6 matching bases. This CDR3 is built from 15 residues. Germline V lookup: CDR1 SGHRS, CDR2 YFSETQ. V lost 3 bases and J lost 3, with 13 bases in between. CDR3 sequence (DNA): TGCGCCAGCAGCTCCCGGGAGCCTTACTACAATGAGCAGTTCTTC. Translation: CASSSREPYYNEQFF. Looking up the rest from reference TRBV5-1 and TRBJ2-1 gives the full variable domain: KAGVTQTPRYLIKTRGQQVTLSCSPISGHRSVSWYQQTPGQGLQFLFEYFSETQRNKGNFPGRFSGRQFSNSRSEMNVSTLELGDSALYLCASSSREPYYNEQFFGPGTRLTVL.

The V and J genes are TRBV10-3 and TRBJ1-1; 11 bases align to TRBD1. Trimming cost V 6 bases and J 7 bases; bases outside gene matches: 7. Per germline, CDR1 ENHRY and CDR2 SYGVKD. The CDR3 spans 14 residues. The CDR3 nucleotides read TGTGCCATCAGCCTTGGACAGGGGGCGGTTGAAGCTTTCTTT. Protein sequence: CAISLGQGAVEAFF.

This clone occurred once. The rearrangement uses TRBV4-1 and TRBJ2-5; possibly TRBD2 for D (7 bases). The germline V and J ends were trimmed by 1 base and 4 bases, with 16 bases remaining between them. The CDR3 contains 16 residues. The germline CDR1 and CDR2 sequences are MGHRA and YSYEKL. This CDR3 reads CASSQVGARGGETQYF. CDR3 bases: TGCGCCAGCAGCCAAGTTGGAGCTAGGGGGGGAGAGACCCAGTACTTC.

This clone has only a few counts. The chain links TRBV28 to TRBJ2-1, with 7 positions matching TRBD1. V was pared by 4 bases and J by 7 bases, with 7 bases of the junction left unmatched. The V gene's germline CDR1 is MDHEN and CDR2 SYDVKM. This CDR3 is 14 amino acids long. In DNA, the CDR3 is TGTGCCAGCAGTTCCGATAGACAGGGTAATGAGCAGTTCTTC. Its translation is CASSSDRQGNEQFF.

The chain recombines TRBV10-2 with TRBJ2-7, with TRBD2 as a possible D gene (7 bases). Per the germline V gene, CDR1 is WSHSY and CDR2 is SAAADI. The V end was cut by 7 bases, the J end by 6 bases, with 13 bases between. This CDR3 contains 12 residues. CDR3 bases: TGCGCCAGCACCGAGGGGGGGCCCGAGCAGTACTTC. Translation: CASTEGGPEQYF.

The V and J genes are TRBV7-8 and TRBJ2-7, with D tentatively TRBD1 (5 bases). CDR3 length: 12 residues. V dropped 5 bases and J dropped 2 bases, with 7 bases sitting between them. Germline CDR1 is SGHVS and CDR2 is FQNEAQ. The CDR3, as DNA: TGTGCCAGCAGCCCAGGGACCTACGAGCAGTACTTC. Amino acids: CASSPGTYEQYF.

The chain is built from TRBV19 and TRBJ2-3; the match to TRBD2 covers 9 bases. V lost 5 bases, J lost 4 bases, and 10 bases stayed unmatched. Germline V gene sequence: CDR1 LNHDA, CDR2 SQIVND (reference sequence). The CDR3 has 16 amino acids. This CDR3 reads CASSVYAGGRADTQYF. The CDR3 nucleotides are TGTGCCAGTAGTGTCTATGCGGGGGGGCGGGCAGATACGCAGTATTTT.

The chain carries TRBV2 and TRBJ2-7; 8 positions match TRBD1. Per germline, CDR1 SNHLY and CDR2 FYNNEI. The CDR3 length is 14 residues. The ends lost 4 bases at V and 2 bases at J; junction bases unmatched: 4. The CDR3 loop reads CASSGRTGPYEQYF. The CDR3 DNA reads as TGTGCCAGCAGTGGGAGGACAGGGCCCTACGAGCAGTACTTC.

The chain couples TRBV9 to TRBJ2-2; 9 positions match TRBD2. V dropped 3 bases and J dropped 7; count of bases not matched to a gene: 7. Germline loops: CDR1 SGDLS, CDR2 YYNGEE. The CDR3 covers 15 residues. This CDR3 reads CASSAGLASFGELFF. CDR3 nucleotide sequence: TGTGCCAGCAGCGCCGGACTAGCGAGCTTCGGGGAGCTGTTTTTT.

The V gene is TRBV30, the J gene TRBJ1-2, with 9 bases matching TRBD1. CDR3 length equals 14 residues. The germline V gene encodes CDR1 GTSNPN and CDR2 SVGIG (reference sequence). Trimming removed 2 bases from V and 3 bases from J; junction bases left unmatched: 4. CDR3 protein: CAWSPGTGHYGYTF. DNA for the CDR3: TGTGCCTGGAGTCCCGGGACAGGGCACTATGGCTACACCTTC.

V is TRBV27 and J is TRBJ2-1; 9 positions match TRBD2. The CDR3 covers 15 residues. CDR1 and CDR2 from the germline V gene are MNHEY and SMNVEV (reference sequence). With V trimmed by 6 bases and J by 4 bases, 7 bases remained unmatched. As DNA, the CDR3 is TGTGCCAGCAGAGGAAGCGGGGGGTCATACAATGAGCAGTTCTTC. Translating gives CASRGSGGSYNEQFF.

The rearrangement uses TRBV27 and TRBJ1-1, with D possibly TRBD1 on 6 matching bases. Trimming removed 6 bases at V and 0 bases at J, with 11 bases between. The CDR3 runs 14 residues. Per the germline V gene, CDR1 is MNHEY and CDR2 is SMNVEV (reference sequence). The CDR3: CASRTGLVNTEAFF. CDR3 nucleotides: TGTGCCAGCAGAACAGGGCTAGTGAACACTGAAGCTTTCTTT.

V is TRBV12-5 and J is TRBJ2-1; a possible D gene is TRBD2 (6 bases). With 6 bases removed from V and 0 bases from J, the gap between germline ends came to 15 bases. Germline CDR1 LGHNT, CDR2 FRNRAP. CDR3 length: 16 residues. The CDR3 DNA reads TGTGCTAGTGGCGCGGGAACCACAACCTCCTACAATGAGCAGTTCTTC. It codes for CASGAGTTTSYNEQFF.

The V call is TRBV10-2, the J call TRBJ2-7; D remains ambiguous. V was trimmed by 2 bases and J by 2 bases, leaving 13 bases between them. Germline-derived CDR1 and CDR2 are WSHSY and SAAADI. This CDR3 spans 15 amino acids. The CDR3 DNA reads as TGCGCCAGCAGTGAGAACAGAAAGGAACCCTACGAGCAGTACTTC. This gives the protein CASSENRKEPYEQYF.

J is TRBJ2-2 and V is TRBV3-1 (or the pseudogene TRBV3-2), with 14 bases that match TRBD2. Trimming at V came to 5 bases and at J to 7 bases, leaving 12 bases not matched to a gene. Germline CDR1 and CDR2: LGHDT and YNNKEL (reference sequence). The CDR3 extends over 18 amino acids. The CDR3 DNA is TGTGCCAGCAGCGCCGGGACTAGCGGGAGAATGCGGGGCGGGGAGCTGTTTTTT. As protein: CASSAGTSGRMRGGELFF.